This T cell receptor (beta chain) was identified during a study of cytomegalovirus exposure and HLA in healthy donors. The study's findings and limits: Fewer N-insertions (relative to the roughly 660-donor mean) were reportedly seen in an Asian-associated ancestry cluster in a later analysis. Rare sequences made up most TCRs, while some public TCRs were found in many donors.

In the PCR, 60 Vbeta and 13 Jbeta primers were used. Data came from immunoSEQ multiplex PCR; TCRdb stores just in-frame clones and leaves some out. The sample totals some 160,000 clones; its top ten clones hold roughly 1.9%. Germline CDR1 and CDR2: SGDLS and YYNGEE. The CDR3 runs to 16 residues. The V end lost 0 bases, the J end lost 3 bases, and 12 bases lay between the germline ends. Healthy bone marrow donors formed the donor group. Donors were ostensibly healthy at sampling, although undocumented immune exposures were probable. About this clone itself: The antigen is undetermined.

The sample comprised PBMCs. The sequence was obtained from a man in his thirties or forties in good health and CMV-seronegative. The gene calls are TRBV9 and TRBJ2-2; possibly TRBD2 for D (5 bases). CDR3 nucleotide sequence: TGTGCCAGCAGCGTAGGAGGGCAGGTATACACCGGGGAGCTGTTTTTT. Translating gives CASSVGGQVYTGELFF.